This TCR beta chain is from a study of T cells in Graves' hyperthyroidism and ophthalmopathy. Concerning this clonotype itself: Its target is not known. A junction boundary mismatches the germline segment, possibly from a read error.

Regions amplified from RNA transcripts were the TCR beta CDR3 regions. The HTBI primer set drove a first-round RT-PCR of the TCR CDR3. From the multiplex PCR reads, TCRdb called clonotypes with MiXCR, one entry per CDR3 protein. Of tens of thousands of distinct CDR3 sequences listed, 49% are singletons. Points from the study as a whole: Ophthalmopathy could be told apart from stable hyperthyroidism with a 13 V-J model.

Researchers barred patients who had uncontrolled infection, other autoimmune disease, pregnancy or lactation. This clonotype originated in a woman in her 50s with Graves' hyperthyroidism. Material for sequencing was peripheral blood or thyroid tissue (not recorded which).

This chain's CDR3 is CGARDQGITYEQYF. CDR3 DNA: TGTGGTGCTAGAGATCAAGGGATCACCTACGAGCAGTACTTC. The chain recombines TRBV20-1 with TRBJ2-7; D ambiguous. Germline CDR1 and CDR2: DFQATT and SNEGSKA (reference sequence). CDR3 length: 14 amino acids.